This entry describes one T cell receptor beta chain. The antigen is unknown. The record originates from a study of shared clonotypes between healthy human individuals. Whole-study results and caveats: Read depth was anticipated to influence clonotype sharing among donors.

The CDR3 is 16 residues long. Deletions cut 4 bases from V and 2 bases from J, with 17 bases between. Germline V lookup: CDR1 MNHEY, CDR2 SMNVEV (reference sequence). The repertoire was sequenced with immunoSEQ multiplex PCR; TCRdb's copy has only in-frame clones and lacks some. This table has around 2.1 million clones, 90% to 97% appearing once. The sequenced material came from naive CD4+ T cells sorted from blood. This sample's subset: CD45RA+ positively selected. The origin of this receptor is a man in his late teens or twenties in good health. This chain uses TRBV27 with TRBJ1-2; D may be TRBD1 (5 bases). Here the CDR3 DNA reads TGTGCCAGCAGTTCAAACGGAAAGGGGACGAACTATGGCTACACCTTC. Amino acids: CASSSNGKGTNYGYTF.